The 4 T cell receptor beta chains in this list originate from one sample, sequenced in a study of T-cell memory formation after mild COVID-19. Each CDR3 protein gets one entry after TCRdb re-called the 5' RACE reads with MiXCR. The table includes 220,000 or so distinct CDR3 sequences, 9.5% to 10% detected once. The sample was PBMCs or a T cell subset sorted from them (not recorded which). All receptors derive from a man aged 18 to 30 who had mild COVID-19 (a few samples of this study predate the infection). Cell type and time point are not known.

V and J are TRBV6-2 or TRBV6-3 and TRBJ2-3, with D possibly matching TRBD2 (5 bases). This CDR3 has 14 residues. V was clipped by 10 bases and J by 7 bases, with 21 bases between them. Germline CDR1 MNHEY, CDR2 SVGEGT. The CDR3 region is CATRGLHASNTQYF. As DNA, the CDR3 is TGTGCCACCCGAGGACTCCACGCTTCTAATACGCAGTATTTT.

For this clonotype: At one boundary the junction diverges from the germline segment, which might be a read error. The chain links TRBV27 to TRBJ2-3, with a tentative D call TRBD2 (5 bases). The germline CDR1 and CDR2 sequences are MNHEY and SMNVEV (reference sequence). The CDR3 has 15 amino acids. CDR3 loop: CARSLRTPDTDKQYF. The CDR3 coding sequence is TGTGCCAGAAGTTTAAGGACTCCTGACACAGATAAGCAGTATTTT.

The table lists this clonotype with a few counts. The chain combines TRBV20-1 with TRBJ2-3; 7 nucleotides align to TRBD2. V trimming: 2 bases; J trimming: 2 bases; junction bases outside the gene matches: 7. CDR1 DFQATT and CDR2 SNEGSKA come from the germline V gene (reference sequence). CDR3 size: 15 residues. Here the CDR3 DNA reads TGCAGTGCTAGACTGCCGGGACTAACCACAGATACGCAGTATTTT. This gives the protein CSARLPGLTTDTQYF.

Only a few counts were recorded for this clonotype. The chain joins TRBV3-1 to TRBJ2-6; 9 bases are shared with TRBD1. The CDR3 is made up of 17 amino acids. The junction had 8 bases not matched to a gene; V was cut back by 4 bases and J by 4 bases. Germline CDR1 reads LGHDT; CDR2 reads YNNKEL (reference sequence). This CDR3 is CASSRLQGAPGANVLTF. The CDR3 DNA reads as TGTGCCAGCAGCCGCCTACAGGGGGCCCCCGGGGCCAACGTCCTGACTTTC.